The 26 T cell receptor beta chains reported below all come from one sample, sequenced in a study of CD8 T cell repertoires and HIV-1 epitope variants. For these receptors, no antigen is known. Produced via immunoSEQ multiplex PCR; TCRdb's table is partial and in-frame only. The sample yields over 5,000 clones, about 61% seen once. Sequences were obtained from cultured CD8+ T cells derived from PBMCs. The origin of the receptors is a male donor with HIV.

This rearrangement joins TRBV9 to TRBJ2-7; D is possibly TRBD1 (8 bases). Deletions cut 2 bases from V and 6 bases from J, with 15 bases between. The CDR3 loop spans 14 amino acids. Germline-derived CDR1 and CDR2 are SGDLS and YYNGEE. CDR3 amino acids: CASSVSGTGREQYF. The CDR3 nucleotides read TGTGCCAGCAGCGTCAGCGGGACAGGACGCGAGCAGTACTTC.

This clone has more than one count but fewer than ten. The chain combines TRBV29-1 with TRBJ2-7, with 9 nucleotides matching TRBD1. Germline V gene sequence: CDR1 SQVTM, CDR2 ANQGSEA. Trimming removed 7 bases from V and 3 bases from J; junction bases left unmatched: 4. The CDR3 is 12 amino acids. CDR3 amino acids: CSARTGDYEQYF. In DNA, the CDR3 is TGCAGCGCAAGGACAGGGGACTACGAGCAGTACTTC.

About this clone: This sample also contains other DNA sequences that code for the same CDR3. The chain joins TRBV4-3 to TRBJ1-2, with D perhaps TRBD1 (5 bases). The CDR3 has 12 amino acids. The germline V and J ends were trimmed by 8 bases and 6 bases, with 13 bases remaining between them. The germline V gene has CDR1 LGHNA and CDR2 YSLEER. CDR3: CASSGEVDGYTF. CDR3 in DNA: TGCGCCAGCTCGGGGGAGGTTGATGGCTACACCTTC.

V and J are TRBV11-1 and TRBJ2-2; 7 bases match TRBD1. Per the germline V gene, CDR1 is SGHAT and CDR2 is FQDESV (reference sequence). The trim removed 5 bases at V and 6 bases at J, leaving 3 bases unmatched. CDR3 length equals 13 residues. CDR3 loop: CASSVTGSGELFF. The CDR3 nucleotides read TGTGCCAGCAGCGTGACAGGGTCCGGGGAGCTGTTTTTT. Full variable domain (remainder filled in from reference TRBV11-1 and TRBJ2-2): EAEVAQSPRYKITEKSQAVAFWCDPISGHATLYWYRQILGQGPELLVQFQDESVVDDSQLPKDRFSAERLKGVDSTLKIQPAELGDSAMYLCASSVTGSGELFFGEGSRLTVL.

The table lists this clone with a few counts. The chain recombines TRBV9 with TRBJ1-4; D is unclear. The CDR3 covers 14 residues. Germline CDR1 and CDR2: SGDLS and YYNGEE. Deletions cut 5 bases from V and 0 bases from J, with 8 bases between. CDR3: CASSGGATNEKLFF. Here the CDR3 DNA reads TGTGCCAGCAGTGGAGGAGCAACTAATGAAAAACTGTTTTTT.

This rearrangement joins TRBV30 to TRBJ2-7, with TRBD2 matching over 12 bases. This CDR3 is 18 amino acids long. Germline V gene data show CDR1 as GTSNPN and CDR2 as SVGIG (reference sequence). V shed 3 bases and J 1 base; nucleotides not matched to a gene: 13. The CDR3 coding sequence is TGTGCCTGGAGCGATACTAGCGGGGGGAACCTCATTTCCTACGAGCAGTACTTC. As protein: CAWSDTSGGNLISYEQYF.

The chain has TRBV5-5 and TRBJ1-5, with no clear D. The CDR3 totals 14 residues. Germline V gene lookup returns CDR1 SGHKS and CDR2 YYEKEE (reference sequence). Trimming shortened V by 2 bases and J by 0 bases, and 6 bases separated the two germline ends. The CDR3 DNA sequence: TGTGCCAGCAGCTTTTCGGGTAGCAATCAGCCCCAGCATTTT. This codes for CASSFSGSNQPQHF. Variable domain in full (rest from reference TRBV5-5 and TRBJ1-5): DAGVTQSPTHLIKTRGQQVTLRCSPISGHKSVSWYQQVLGQGPQFIFQYYEKEERGRGNFPDRFSARQFPNYSSELNVNALLLGDSALYLCASSFSGSNQPQHFGDGTRLSIL.

This clone has more than one count but fewer than ten. The gene calls are TRBV29-1 and TRBJ2-7, with D possibly TRBD1 on 5 matching bases. Germline V gene sequence: CDR1 SQVTM, CDR2 ANQGSEA. This CDR3 is 14 amino acids long. Trimming removed 2 bases at V and 7 bases at J, with 18 bases between. The CDR3 coding sequence is TGCAGCGTTGAATTAGTAGTCTCGAACAGGGAGCAGTACTTC. It codes for CSVELVVSNREQYF.

This clone was seen a handful of times. J is TRBJ2-7 and V is TRBV15, with 9 positions matching TRBD1. The J segment lost 3 bases and the V segment lost 2 bases, leaving 5 bases of the junction unmatched. The CDR3 loop spans 15 amino acids. Germline CDR1 is LNHNV and CDR2 is YYDKDF (reference sequence). CDR3 loop: CATSRTRTGDYEQYF. CDR3 sequence (DNA): TGTGCCACCAGCAGAACTCGGACAGGGGACTACGAGCAGTACTTC.

The chain employs TRBV10-1 and TRBJ2-7; D may match TRBD1 or TRBD2 (5 bases each). The CDR3 contains 13 residues. Per the germline V gene, CDR1 is WNHNN and CDR2 is SYGVQD (reference sequence). Deletions cut 5 bases from V and 5 bases from J, with 13 bases between. CDR3 DNA: TGCGCCAGCAGTCTTTCAGAGGGGCACGAGCAGTACTTC. The encoded protein is CASSLSEGHEQYF.

The gene calls are TRBV30 and TRBJ1-4; D gene uncertain. The CDR3 spans 17 residues. CDR1 and CDR2 from the germline V gene are GTSNPN and SVGIG (reference sequence). Between the trimmed V and J ends, which lost 0 bases and 4 bases, there was a span of 18 bases. CDR3 bases: TGTGCCTGGAGTGTTGATAGTCGGCGGTCTTTTAATGAAAAACTGTTTTTT. Its translation is CAWSVDSRRSFNEKLFF.

This rearrangement joins TRBV4-2 to TRBJ2-7; D not certain. The germline CDR1 and CDR2 sequences are LGHNA and YNFKEQ. V shed 7 bases and J shed 2 bases, with 18 bases lying between them. This CDR3 has 15 amino acids. CDR3 sequence reads: CASTLSDSEPYEQYF. In nucleotides, the CDR3 is TGTGCCAGCACCCTCTCCGACTCCGAACCCTACGAGCAGTACTTC.

This chain joins TRBV21-1 and TRBJ2-3; TRBD1 is the table's D call, not checked against the DNA. TRBV21-1 is labeled a pseudogene. The CDR3 contains 16 residues. CDR3 nucleotides: TGTGCCAGCAGAAGCTTATTTACAGTCATGCAAGATACGCAGTATTTT. Residues: CASRSLFTVMQDTQYF.

There are a few counts of this clone. The CDR3 protein is CASSFDRATTNEKLFF. The CDR3 region has the DNA TGTGCCAGCAGTTTTGACAGGGCGACAACTAATGAAAAACTGTTTTTT. This chain links TRBV28 with TRBJ1-4; 7 positions agree with TRBD1. The CDR3 is made up of 16 amino acids. J was trimmed by 0 bases and V by 3 bases; bases with no gene match: 4. Germline assignment: CDR1 MDHEN and CDR2 SYDVKM. Combining the CDR3 with reference TRBV28 and TRBJ1-4 gives the whole variable domain DVKVTQSSRYLVKRTGEKVFLECVQDMDHENMFWYRQDPGLGLRLIYFSYDVKMKEKGDIPEGYSVSREKKERFSLILESASTNQTSMYLCASSFDRATTNEKLFFGSGTQLSVL.

V is TRBV7-3 and J is TRBJ2-2, with TRBD2 matching over 7 bases. The germline CDR1 and CDR2 sequences are SGHTA and FQGTGA. CDR3 length: 12 residues. V shed 6 bases and J 5 bases; nucleotides not matched to a gene: 0. The DNA of the CDR3 is TGTGCCAGCAGGGGAGGGACCGGGGAGCTGTTTTTT. It encodes CASRGGTGELFF.

The chain carries TRBV7-2 and TRBJ2-7, with D tentatively TRBD1 or TRBD2 (5 bases each). This CDR3 is 14 amino acids long. CDR1 and CDR2 (germline): SGHTA, FQGNSA. Trimming removed 4 bases from V and 2 bases from J, with 12 bases in between. This chain's CDR3 is CASSYLGTAYEQYF. The DNA of the CDR3 is TGTGCCAGCAGCTACCTTGGGACGGCCTACGAGCAGTACTTC.

This chain links TRBV7-8 with TRBJ2-5, with 9 bases matching TRBD2. The J call is in doubt because the DNA end fits TRBJ2-7 better. There are 17 residues in the CDR3. CDR1 and CDR2 from the germline V gene are SGHVS and FQNEAQ. DNA of the CDR3: TGTGCCAGCAGCCCTTTCGGGGGCGGGAGGGCCTTTTACGAGCAGTACTTC. As protein: CASSPFGGGRAFYEQYF.

The CDR3 region is CASSLEPDSYEQYF. CDR3 in DNA: TGTGCCAGCAGCTTGGAGCCGGACTCCTACGAGCAGTACTTC. J is TRBJ2-7 and V is TRBV5-4, with D unclear. The germline V gene has CDR1 SGHNT and CDR2 YYREEE (reference sequence). Trimming left V 0 bases short and J 0 bases short, with 7 bases between. CDR3 length: 14 amino acids.

V is TRBV7-8 and J is TRBJ2-7, with TRBD1 matching over 9 bases. The V gene end was trimmed by 0 bases and the J gene end by 5 bases; junction bases not matched to a gene: 2. The CDR3 sequence is 14 residues long. The germline CDR1 and CDR2 sequences are SGHVS and FQNEAQ. In nucleotides, the CDR3 is TGTGCCAGCAGCTTAGCGGGGACAGGGAACGAGCAGTACTTC. This codes for CASSLAGTGNEQYF.

In its sample, this clone was seen once. The chain links TRBV2 to TRBJ1-6; D gene uncertain. This CDR3 is 17 amino acids long. The ends were cut back, 1 base at V and 0 bases at J, with 10 bases in the middle. The germline gives CDR1 SNHLY, CDR2 FYNNEI. The CDR3: CASSEGVLSSYNSPLHF. CDR3 coding DNA: TGTGCCAGCAGTGAAGGAGTCTTGAGCTCCTATAATTCACCCCTCCACTTT.

A remark on this clone: At one end the junction does not follow the germline gene, possibly because of a read error. The V call is TRBV7-7, the J call TRBJ2-1; D is unclear. Germline V gene sequence: CDR1 SSHAT, CDR2 FNYEAQ (reference sequence). The CDR3 has 15 amino acids. Written as DNA, the CDR3 is TGTGCTAGCAGCTTTCGTTTCGGGTCGGGCAATGAGCAGTTCTTC. This translates into CASSFRFGSGNEQFF.

This clone was seen only once. The chain uses TRBV6-6 and TRBJ2-1; no clear D. The CDR3 extends over 12 amino acids. Germline CDR1 and CDR2: MNHNY and SVGAGI (reference sequence). Trimming shortened V by 6 bases and J by 3 bases, and 6 bases separated the two germline ends. The CDR3 sequence: CASSRLYNEQFF. The CDR3 DNA reads as TGTGCCAGCAGCCGACTCTACAATGAGCAGTTCTTC.

Worth noting for this clone: At one boundary the junction diverges from the germline segment, which might be a read error. The chain carries TRBV10-3 and TRBJ2-2; D is tentatively TRBD1 or TRBD2 (6 bases each). Germline CDR1 and CDR2: ENHRY and SYGVKD. The CDR3 is 14 residues long. CDR3 nucleotides: TGTGCCACCAGTAGGGGGGTTAACACCGGGGAGCTGTTTTTT. It codes for CATSRGVNTGELFF.

The V call is TRBV6-5, the J call TRBJ1-5; the D is unclear. There are 12 residues in the CDR3. Germline CDR1 MNHEY, CDR2 SVGAGI. With 6 bases removed from V and 9 bases from J, the gap between germline ends came to 12 bases. The CDR3 DNA sequence: TGTGCCAGCAGCGACTATCTGGGGCCCCAGCATTTT. Translated, it gives CASSDYLGPQHF.

This chain connects TRBV6-5 to TRBJ2-7; TRBD2 matches at 8 bases. The germline gives CDR1 MNHEY, CDR2 SVGAGI. V lost 3 bases to trimming and J lost 2 bases; unmatched junction nucleotides: 9. The length of the CDR3 is 16 residues. Here the CDR3 DNA reads TGTGCCAGCAGTTATATCCGGGGGGGAAGGACCTACGAGCAGTACTTC. Translating gives CASSYIRGGRTYEQYF.

V is TRBV11-2 and J is TRBJ2-3; D possibly corresponds to TRBD1 (5 bases). Germline lookup yields CDR1 SGHAT and CDR2 FQNNGV. V lost 0 bases and J 2 bases, leaving 6 bases between the germline ends. The CDR3 loop spans 14 amino acids. CDR3 sequence reads: CASSLEGVTDTQYF. The CDR3, as DNA: TGTGCCAGCAGCTTAGAAGGGGTCACAGATACGCAGTATTTT.